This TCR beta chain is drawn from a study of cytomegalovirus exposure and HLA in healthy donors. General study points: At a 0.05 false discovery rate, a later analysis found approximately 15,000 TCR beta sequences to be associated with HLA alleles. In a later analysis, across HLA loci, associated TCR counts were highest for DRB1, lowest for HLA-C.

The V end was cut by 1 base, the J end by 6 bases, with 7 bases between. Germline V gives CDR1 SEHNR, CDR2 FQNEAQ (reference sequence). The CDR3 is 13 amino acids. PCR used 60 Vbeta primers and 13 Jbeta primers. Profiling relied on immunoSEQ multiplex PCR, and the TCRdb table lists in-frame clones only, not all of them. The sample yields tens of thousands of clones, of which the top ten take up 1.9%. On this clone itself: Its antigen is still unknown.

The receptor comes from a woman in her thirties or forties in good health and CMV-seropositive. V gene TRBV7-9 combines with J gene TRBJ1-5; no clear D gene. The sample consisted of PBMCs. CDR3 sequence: CASSLGGLQPQHF. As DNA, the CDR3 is TGTGCCAGCAGCTTAGGAGGCCTTCAGCCCCAGCATTTT. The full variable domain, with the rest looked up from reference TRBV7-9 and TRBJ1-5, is DTGVSQNPRHKITKRGQNVTFRCDPISEHNRLYWYRQTLGQGPEFLTYFQNEAQLEKSRLLSDRFSAERPKGSFSTLEIQRTEQGDSAMYLCASSLGGLQPQHFGDGTRLSIL.